Shown below are 23 T cell receptor beta chains from a single sample sequenced in a study of cytomegalovirus exposure and HLA in healthy donors. Vbeta (60) and Jbeta (13) primers were used in the PCR. Using immunoSEQ multiplex PCR, the repertoire was profiled, and TCRdb retains in-frame clones only, with some absent. The sample includes 100,000 to 150,000 clones, 17% of them seen just once. Input material: PBMCs. These receptors originate from a female donor in good health and CMV-seropositive.

This chain uses TRBV29-1 with TRBJ1-2; 9 bases line up with TRBD1. V was pared by 3 bases and J by 6 bases, with 8 bases of the junction left unmatched. Per germline, CDR1 SQVTM and CDR2 ANQGSEA. This CDR3 is built from 14 residues. DNA of the CDR3: TGCAGCGTTGACGGGGGACAGGGATTCGATGGCTACACCTTC. Translation: CSVDGGQGFDGYTF.

As regards this clone: Compared with germline, one end of the junction differs, possibly owing to a read error. Other nucleotide sequences from this sample produce the same CDR3. The J gene is TRBJ2-2, the V gene TRBV28; weak D call: TRBD1 (6 bases). The germline CDR1 and CDR2 sequences are MDHEN and SYDVKM. The CDR3 has 15 residues. Here the CDR3 reads CASSLSQGWTGELFF. The CDR3 bases are TGTGCCAGCAGTTTATCCCAGGGGTGGACCGGGGAACTGTTTTTT.

The J gene is TRBJ2-2, the V gene TRBV11-2; maybe TRBD2 (6 bases). Germline values: CDR1 SGHAT, CDR2 FQNNGV. The length of the CDR3 is 14 residues. V was trimmed by 6 bases and J by 4 bases, leaving 12 bases between them. CDR3 region: CASRIAGGTGELFF. CDR3 bases: TGTGCCAGCAGAATAGCCGGGGGCACCGGGGAGCTGTTTTTT.

In this sample, this clone turned up a few times. The chain recombines TRBV7-9 with TRBJ2-5; TRBD2 agrees at 9 bases. Trimming cost V 1 base and J 4 bases; bases outside gene matches: 10. Germline CDR1 reads SEHNR; CDR2 reads FQNEAQ (reference sequence). The length of the CDR3 is 17 residues. CDR3 sequence: CASSLGISGGGGETQYF. The CDR3 DNA reads as TGTGCCAGCAGCTTAGGAATTAGCGGGGGAGGAGGAGAGACCCAGTACTTC.

The chain is built from TRBV4-2 and TRBJ1-2; 7 bases match TRBD1. The CDR3 is 16 residues long. Germline V gene sequence: CDR1 LGHNA, CDR2 YNFKEQ. Trimming took 3 bases from V and 4 from J; bases not matched to a gene: 11. CDR3 in DNA: TGTGCCAGCAGCCAGCCCCAGGGTACAGGGGCCTATGGCTACACCTTC. It encodes CASSQPQGTGAYGYTF.

The gene calls are TRBV28 and TRBJ1-2; 9 bases align to TRBD1. The V gene's germline CDR1 is MDHEN and CDR2 SYDVKM. This CDR3 region has 15 residues. The junction had 8 bases not matched to a gene; V was cut back by 3 bases and J by 6 bases. CDR3 sequence reads: CASSFTGGYEDGYTF. The DNA of the CDR3 is TGTGCCAGCAGTTTTACAGGGGGCTATGAGGATGGCTACACCTTC.

This clone came up a few times. Since the CDR3 does not end with the conserved phenylalanine or tryptophan, this likely comes from a read error. The limits of the CDR3 on the DNA are not certain, so only TCRdb's listed CDR3 is given. The rearrangement uses TRBV6-1 and TRBJ2-7; the table's D call of TRBD1 was not tested on the DNA. Germline CDR1 is MNHNS and CDR2 is SASEGT. The CDR3 length equals 11 residues, ends included. The CDR3 loop is CASSEGQQTED.

The V call is TRBV4-1, the J call TRBJ1-5; 7 nucleotides align to TRBD1. The V gene end was trimmed by 1 base and the J gene end by 2 bases; junction bases not matched to a gene: 5. Germline V gene sequence: CDR1 MGHRA, CDR2 YSYEKL. CDR3 size: 16 residues. CDR3 coding DNA: TGCGCCAGCAGCCAAGTAAACACAGGGGGCAATCAGCCCCAGCATTTT. This translates into CASSQVNTGGNQPQHF.

The table lists this clone with a few counts. The rearrangement joins TRBV9 to TRBJ2-5, with 7 bases identical to TRBD1. Germline V lookup: CDR1 SGDLS, CDR2 YYNGEE. The V segment lost 3 bases and the J segment 3 bases; nucleotides outside the gene matches: 8. There are 15 residues in the CDR3. CDR3 in DNA: TGTGCCAGCAGCGACCTAACCACAGGGGAAGAGACCCAGTACTTC. Protein sequence: CASSDLTTGEETQYF.

This clone has only a few counts. This chain uses TRBV5-1 with TRBJ1-1; D not certain. Looked up from germline, CDR1 is SGHRS and CDR2 is YFSETQ. Trimming stripped 1 base from V and 8 bases from J, with 12 bases between. CDR3 length: 13 amino acids. CDR3 bases: TGCGCCAGCAGCTTGAAAGACTATGGGGAAGCTTTCTTT. Protein sequence: CASSLKDYGEAFF.

A few counts support this clone. This chain uses TRBV6-6 with TRBJ1-3; possibly TRBD1 for D (5 bases). Germline V gene sequence: CDR1 MNHNY, CDR2 SVGAGI (reference sequence). The CDR3 is 14 residues long. Trimming left V 1 base short and J 2 bases short, with 6 bases between. The CDR3 DNA reads TGTGCCAGCAGTTACTTAGGGGCTGGAAACACCATATATTTT. Its translation is CASSYLGAGNTIYF.

This clone was detected a few times. The rearrangement links TRBV4-3 to TRBJ2-3; D is uncertain. The V and J ends lost 0 bases and 2 bases respectively, with 9 bases between them. The CDR3 covers 15 residues. Germline CDR1 is LGHNA and CDR2 is YSLEER. CDR3 nucleotides: TGCGCCAGCAGCCAAGATATTGACACCACAGATACGCAGTATTTT. It encodes CASSQDIDTTDTQYF.

This clone was seen a few times. This sequence joins TRBV14 and TRBJ1-1; weak D call: TRBD1 (5 bases). CDR1 and CDR2 (germline): SGHDN, FVKESK. The V end was cut by 0 bases, the J end by 1 base, with 12 bases between. This CDR3 comprises 16 residues. CDR3: CASSQESGLENTEAFF. In DNA, the CDR3 is TGTGCCAGCAGCCAAGAATCGGGACTCGAGAACACTGAAGCTTTCTTT.

This sequence joins TRBV30 and TRBJ2-7, with TRBD1 matching 10 bases. The CDR3 runs 13 residues. J lost 12 bases, V lost 5 bases, and 13 bases had no gene match. Germline lookup yields CDR1 GTSNPN and CDR2 SVGIG (reference sequence). The CDR3 spells CAWRALGDRGLYF. The CDR3 DNA reads as TGTGCCTGGCGAGCTCTGGGGGACAGGGGTTTGTACTTC.

This clone was detected only a few times. The chain has TRBV19 and TRBJ1-5; the D gene is possibly TRBD1 (5 bases). The V end lost 1 base, the J end lost 5 bases, and 9 bases lay between the germline ends. Germline lookup yields CDR1 LNHDA and CDR2 SQIVND (reference sequence). The CDR3 loop spans 14 amino acids. In DNA, the CDR3 is TGTGCCAGTAGTATAGTTGGGGGGTATCAGCCCCAGCATTTT. Its protein product is CASSIVGGYQPQHF.

This clone was observed at least ten times. The chain has TRBV6-1 and TRBJ2-7, with 8 positions matching TRBD2. Losses at the gene ends were 5 bases for V and 0 bases for J; bases not matched to a gene: 3. This CDR3 contains 14 residues. Germline CDR1 and CDR2: MNHNS and SASEGT. CDR3 sequence reads: CASSLTSASYEQYF. The CDR3 nucleotides are TGTGCCAGCAGTTTGACTAGCGCCTCCTACGAGCAGTACTTC.

The rearrangement joins TRBV28 to TRBJ1-6, with D maybe TRBD1 (5 bases). The CDR3 runs 14 residues. Germline V gives CDR1 MDHEN, CDR2 SYDVKM. Trimming stripped 6 bases from V and 7 bases from J, with 13 bases between. The CDR3 reads CASRVGDWNSPLHF. Here the CDR3 DNA reads TGTGCCAGCAGGGTAGGGGATTGGAATTCACCCCTCCACTTT.

This clone appeared a few times. The chain joins TRBV2 to TRBJ2-5; D gene unclear. CDR3 size: 13 residues. Germline CDR1 SNHLY, CDR2 FYNNEI. Trimming left V 3 bases short and J 1 base short, with 6 bases between. The CDR3 loop is CASSDYIQETQYF. The CDR3 bases are TGTGCCAGCAGTGATTACATCCAAGAGACCCAGTACTTC. Variable domain in full (rest from reference TRBV2 and TRBJ2-5): EPEVTQTPSHQVTQMGQEVILRCVPISNHLYFYWYRQILGQKVEFLVSFYNNEISEKSEIFDDQFSVERPDGSNFTLKIRSTKLEDSAMYFCASSDYIQETQYFGPGTRLLVL.

The CDR3 region has the DNA TGCGCCAGCAGCCAAGATGGGACAGGGGGCTACACTGAAGCTTTCTTT. Amino acid sequence: CASSQDGTGGYTEAFF. The V and J genes are TRBV4-1 and TRBJ1-1, with TRBD1 identical over 12 bases. This CDR3 comprises 16 residues. Trimming took 0 bases from V and 3 from J; bases not matched to a gene: 2. CDR1 is MGHRA and CDR2 is YSYEKL in the germline V gene.

This chain joins TRBV4-2 and TRBJ2-5; TRBD2 aligns across 11 bases. The CDR3 is 15 residues long. From germline, CDR1 is LGHNA and CDR2 YNFKEQ. V shed 1 base and J 5 bases; nucleotides not matched to a gene: 3. The CDR3: CASSQVSSGGETQYF. The CDR3 DNA follows: TGTGCCAGCAGCCAAGTGTCTAGCGGGGGGGAGACCCAGTACTTC.

The rearrangement uses TRBV28 and TRBJ2-1, with D maybe TRBD2 (6 bases). This CDR3 has 13 residues. Deletions cut 5 bases from V and 2 bases from J, with 7 bases between. Germline V gives CDR1 MDHEN, CDR2 SYDVKM. The CDR3 sequence: CASSTGAYNEQFF. The CDR3 DNA reads TGTGCCAGCAGTACGGGAGCCTACAATGAGCAGTTCTTC.

This clone has more than one count but fewer than ten. The genes are TRBV4-1 and TRBJ2-5, with D perhaps matching TRBD2 (6 bases). The V end was cut by 3 bases, the J end by 5 bases, with 19 bases between. This CDR3 has 16 amino acids. The germline V gene encodes CDR1 MGHRA and CDR2 YSYEKL. CDR3 sequence: CASSQRYNGGTETQYF. As DNA, the CDR3 is TGCGCCAGCAGCCAGAGGTACAACGGCGGGACGGAGACCCAGTACTTC.

This clone turned up a few times. This rearrangement joins TRBV6-6 to TRBJ1-1; 7 bases are shared with TRBD1. Germline V CDR1 and CDR2: MNHNY, SVGAGI (reference sequence). The CDR3 runs to 14 residues. The ends lost 5 bases at V and 7 bases at J; junction bases unmatched: 10. CDR3 in amino acids: CASSHTEGGGEAFF. As DNA, the CDR3 is TGTGCCAGCAGTCACACGGAAGGGGGCGGTGAAGCTTTCTTT.